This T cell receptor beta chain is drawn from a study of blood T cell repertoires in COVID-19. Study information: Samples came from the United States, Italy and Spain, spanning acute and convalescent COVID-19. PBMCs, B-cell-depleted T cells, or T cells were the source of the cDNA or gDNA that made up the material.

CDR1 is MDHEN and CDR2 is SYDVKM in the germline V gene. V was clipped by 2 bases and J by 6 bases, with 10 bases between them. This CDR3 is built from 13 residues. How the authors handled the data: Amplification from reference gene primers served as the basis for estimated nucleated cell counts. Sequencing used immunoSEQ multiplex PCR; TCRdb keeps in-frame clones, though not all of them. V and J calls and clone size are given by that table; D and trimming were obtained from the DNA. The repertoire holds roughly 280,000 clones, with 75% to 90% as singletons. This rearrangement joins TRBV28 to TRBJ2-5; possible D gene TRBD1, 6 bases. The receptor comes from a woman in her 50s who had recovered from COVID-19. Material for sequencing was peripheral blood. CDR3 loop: CASSLPGAQTQYF. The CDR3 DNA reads TGTGCCAGCAGTTTACCAGGGGCGCAGACCCAGTACTTC.